Presented here are 6 T cell receptor beta chains from one specimen sequenced in a study of PD-1 blockade in mismatch repair-deficient tumors. Sequencing was performed with immunoSEQ multiplex PCR; in TCRdb, only in-frame clones are kept and a portion is missing. The sample shows tens of thousands of clones, approximately 80% of them seen only once. This specimen consisted of peripheral blood, obtained 4 weeks after starting pembrolizumab. The source is an adult with mismatch repair-deficient cancer.

This clone showed up just once. This chain uses TRBV2 with TRBJ2-1; tentatively, D is TRBD1 or TRBD2 (5 bases each). The CDR3 loop spans 14 amino acids. Germline V gene sequence: CDR1 SNHLY, CDR2 FYNNEI. V dropped 6 bases and J dropped 2 bases, with 11 bases sitting between them. CDR3: CASRGTATYNEQFF. The CDR3 coding sequence is TGTGCCAGCAGAGGGACGGCCACCTACAATGAGCAGTTCTTC.

The V and J genes are TRBV5-1 and TRBJ2-3; 14 bases agree with TRBD2. The CDR3 contains 15 residues. V lost 7 bases, J lost 3 bases, and 4 bases stayed unmatched. From germline, CDR1 is SGHRS and CDR2 YFSETQ. The CDR3 region has the DNA TGCGCCAGCCTAGGACTAGCGGGAGGAACAGATACGCAGTATTTT. Translating it yields CASLGLAGGTDTQYF.

The chain combines TRBV2 with TRBJ1-2, with 8 bases fitting TRBD1. The CDR3 extends over 15 amino acids. Germline loops: CDR1 SNHLY, CDR2 FYNNEI. V was pared by 0 bases and J by 4 bases, with 4 bases of the junction left unmatched. For the CDR3, the DNA is TGTGCCAGCAGTGAAGCGCCGGGACAGGCCTATGGCTACACCTTC. Residues: CASSEAPGQAYGYTF.

The chain links TRBV7-6 to TRBJ1-4; perhaps TRBD1 as D (6 bases). The CDR3 consists of 18 residues. V gave up 2 bases and J gave up 3 bases, with 19 bases separating them. Looked up from germline, CDR1 is SGHVS and CDR2 is FNYEAQ. The CDR3 coding sequence is TGTGCCAGCAGCTTACGGGGGGGTACAGGGTTTGCTAATGAAAAACTGTTTTTT. It codes for CASSLRGGTGFANEKLFF. Filled out from reference TRBV7-6 and TRBJ1-4, the complete variable domain reads GAGVSQSPRYKVTKRGQDVALRCDPISGHVSLYWYRQALGQGPEFLTYFNYEAQQDKSGLPNDRFSAERPEGSISTLTIQRTEQRDSAMYRCASSLRGGTGFANEKLFFGSGTQLSVL.

This clone occurred once. The germline gene is not matched at one end of the junction; a read error may be the cause. The chain links TRBV7-7 to TRBJ1-5; D not resolved. The CDR3 is made up of 19 amino acids. CDR1 is SSHAT and CDR2 is FNYEAQ in the germline V gene (reference sequence). The CDR3 coding sequence is TGTGCTAGCAGCTTAGTTCAGAAGGGTCAGGCTTTTAGCAATCAGCCCCAGCATTTT. It encodes CASSLVQKGQAFSNQPQHF.

On this clone itself: An end of the junction does not agree with germline; a read error may underlie this. This chain uses TRBV27 with TRBJ2-4; possibly TRBD1 or TRBD2 for D (5 bases each). Germline values: CDR1 MNHEY, CDR2 SMNVEV (reference sequence). This CDR3 has 12 amino acids. CDR3 DNA sequence: TGTGCCGGCAGGGAGTCTCTGGGCATTCAGTACTTC. It is translated as CAGRESLGIQYF.